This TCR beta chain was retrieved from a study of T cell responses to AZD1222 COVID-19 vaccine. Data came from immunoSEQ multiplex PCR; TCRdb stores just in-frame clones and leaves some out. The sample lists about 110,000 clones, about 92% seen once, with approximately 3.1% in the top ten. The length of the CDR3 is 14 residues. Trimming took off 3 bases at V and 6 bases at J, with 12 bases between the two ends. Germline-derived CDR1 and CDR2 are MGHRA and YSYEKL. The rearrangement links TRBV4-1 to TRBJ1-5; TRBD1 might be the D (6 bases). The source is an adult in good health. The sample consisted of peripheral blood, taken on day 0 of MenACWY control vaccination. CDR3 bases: TGCGCCAGCAGCCAGGAGGGGGGGGCTCAGCCCCAGCATTTT. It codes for CASSQEGGAQPQHF.